These T cell receptor beta chains were read from a single sample in a study of T cell responses to AZD1222 COVID-19 vaccine. Assay: immunoSEQ multiplex PCR; the TCRdb copy retains only in-frame clones and omits some. The repertoire includes 60,000 to 95,000 clones, 87% of them detected once, and around 20% sits in the top ten. Source: peripheral blood, taken 28 days after the second AZD1222 dose. The receptors were sampled from an adult who received the AZD1222 COVID-19 vaccine. Each CDR3 is given with its conserved first and last residue. Fields, in order: clone size, J gene, D gene, V gene, CDR3 protein, CDR3 DNA. The D gene is left open where the match is weak. The size field is filled for only some rows; it gives once, few, many or a size class.

. TRBJ2-1 TRBD2 TRBV5-6 CASSPSGGARWEQFF TGTGCCAGCAGCCCTAGCGGGGGGGCCCGCTGGGAGCAGTTCTTC
. TRBJ1-2 TRBD1 TRBV19 CASSIDRGQIHHGYTF TGTGCCAGTAGTATAGATCGGGGACAGATCCACCATGGCTACACCTTC
. TRBJ2-2 . TRBV3-1/TRBV3-2 CASSQAGVRHF TGTGCCAGCAGCCAAGCAGGGGTTCGCCATTTT
few TRBJ2-7 . TRBV6-1 CASSELNGAYEQYF TGTGCCAGCAGTGAACTAAACGGAGCCTACGAGCAGTACTTC
. TRBJ1-1 TRBD1 TRBV7-9 CASSPRGQGFTEAFF TGTGCCAGCAGCCCTCGAGGACAGGGCTTCACTGAAGCTTTCTTT
. TRBJ1-4 . TRBV28 CASSTPWTPEDEKLFF TGTGCCAGCAGTACTCCATGGACCCCCGAGGATGAAAAACTGTTTTTT
. TRBJ2-1 TRBD1 TRBV9 CASSPRDRFYNEQFF TGTGCCAGCAGCCCCCGGGACAGGTTCTACAATGAGCAGTTCTTC
. TRBJ1-4 . TRBV7-3 CASSLRGTPGEKLFF TGTGCCAGCAGCTTAAGGGGGACCCCAGGAGAAAAACTGTTTTTT
. TRBJ1-6 . TRBV2 CASTTGGYNSPLHF TGTGCCAGCACCACGGGGGGGTATAATTCACCCCTCCACTTT
. TRBJ1-1 . TRBV19 CASSMGEVNTEAFF TGTGCCAGTAGTATGGGTGAAGTGAACACTGAAGCTTTCTTT
once TRBJ1-1 TRBD1 TRBV7-9 CASSTETGFGTEAFF TGTGCCAGCAGCACCGAGACAGGGTTTGGCACTGAAGCTTTCTTT
. TRBJ2-7 . TRBV19 CASRPGFGSYEQYF TGTGCCAGTAGGCCGGGATTCGGGTCCTACGAGCAGTACTTC
. TRBJ2-5 TRBD1 TRBV7-4 CASSETGSAQETQYF TGTGCCAGCAGCGAGACAGGGTCGGCCCAAGAGACCCAGTACTTC
. TRBJ2-1 . TRBV7-2 CASSLKVEQFF TGTGCCAGCAGCTTAAAGGTTGAGCAGTTCTTC
. TRBJ2-1 . TRBV18 CASSPLPDEQFF TGTGCCAGCTCACCACTACCCGACGAGCAGTTCTTC
. TRBJ1-1 . TRBV20-1 CSARSGSRAFF TGCAGTGCTAGATCGGGATCACGAGCTTTCTTT
. TRBJ1-6 . TRBV30 CAWSESDYNSPLHF TGTGCCTGGAGCGAGTCCGACTATAATTCACCCCTCCACTTT
. TRBJ1-1 . TRBV28 CASSLRDLVSTEAFF TGTGCCAGCAGTCTCAGGGACCTTGTCTCCACTGAAGCTTTCTTT
. TRBJ2-3 . TRBV19 CASTKTQVPDTQYF TGTGCCAGTACCAAGACTCAGGTCCCAGATACGCAGTATTTT
. TRBJ1-5 . TRBV7-2 CASSLRGAGQPQHF TGTGCCAGCAGCTTAAGGGGGGCCGGGCAGCCCCAGCATTTT
. TRBJ2-1 . TRBV7-8 CASSTPRHHEQFF TGTGCCAGCAGCACCCCCAGACACCATGAGCAGTTCTTC
few TRBJ1-5 . TRBV9 CASSPGQNSNQPQHF TGTGCCAGCAGCCCTGGACAGAATAGCAATCAGCCCCAGCATTTT
once TRBJ1-1 . TRBV6-6 CASSSGLQGAFF TGTGCCAGCAGCTCGGGACTTCAGGGAGCTTTCTTT
. TRBJ2-2 TRBD1 TRBV7-3 CASSLNRGRELFF TGTGCCAGCAGTTTGAACAGGGGACGGGAGCTGTTTTTT
. TRBJ2-7 TRBD1 TRBV7-3 CASSLSGGGTYEQYF TGTGCCAGCAGCTTATCAGGGGGTGGTACCTACGAGCAGTACTTC
. TRBJ1-1 . TRBV7-2 CASSLVWQSGTEAFF TGTGCCAGCAGCTTAGTCTGGCAGTCAGGGACTGAAGCTTTCTTT
. TRBJ1-1 . TRBV6-5 CASSFRQLTTEAFF TGTGCCAGCAGTTTCCGGCAGTTAACCACTGAAGCTTTCTTT
. TRBJ2-1 . TRBV12-3/TRBV12-4 CASSFHQRASQFF TGTGCCAGCAGTTTCCACCAGCGGGCGTCGCAGTTCTTC
. TRBJ1-2 . TRBV4-1 CASSPAGLGYGYTF TGCGCCAGCAGCCCAGCAGGGTTGGGTTATGGCTACACCTTC
few TRBJ2-7 . TRBV11-2 CASSLATTVQQYF TGTGCCAGCAGCTTAGCGACGACGGTACAGCAGTACTTC
. TRBJ1-1 TRBD1 TRBV11-1 CASSRDRGPNTEAFF TGTGCCAGCAGCCGGGACAGGGGGCCGAACACTGAAGCTTTCTTT
. TRBJ2-1 TRBD2 TRBV3-1/TRBV3-2 CASSERTSGARSEQFF TGTGCCAGCAGCGAAAGGACTAGCGGGGCCCGGAGTGAGCAGTTCTTC
. TRBJ2-6 . TRBV4-1 CASSLEFMVSGANVLTF TGCGCCAGCAGCCTCGAGTTTATGGTCTCTGGGGCCAACGTCCTGACTTTC